This T cell receptor beta chain stems from a study of blood T cell repertoires in COVID-19. Study-wide context: The origin of the acute and convalescent COVID-19 samples was the United States, Italy and Spain. Sources were T cells, B-cell-depleted T cells, or PBMCs; the material itself was cDNA or gDNA.

Two negative PCRs, clearance, or symptom resolution were required of recovered Cohort 3 donors. CDR1 and CDR2 (germline): SGHAT, FQNNGV. With 4 bases removed from V and 7 bases from J, the gap between germline ends came to 20 bases. This CDR3 has 16 residues. The assay was immunoSEQ multiplex PCR, and TCRdb's table has in-frame clones only and misses some. The data show over 200,000 clones, about 90% seen once. The clonotype comes from a young man who had recovered from COVID-19. The rearrangement joins TRBV11-2 to TRBJ2-1; a weak D match, TRBD1 (5 bases). Sequences were obtained from PBMCs or T cells enriched from blood (not recorded which). CDR3 DNA sequence: TGTGCCAGCAGCTCCTCTCCGGCCCAGGGCCAGAATGAGCAGTTCTTC. This sequence encodes CASSSSPAQGQNEQFF.